Listed below are T cell receptor beta chains from one sample, sequenced in a study of Ad26.COV2.S vaccination and SARS-CoV-2 variants. The method was immunoSEQ multiplex PCR; TCRdb's version includes in-frame clones alone and lacks a portion of them. Among roughly 400,000 clones listed, about 92% were seen once. The sequences come from peripheral blood, collected in a trial of Ad26.COV2.S vaccine versus placebo. All receptors come from a person aged 18-60 years who received the Ad26.COV2.S COVID-19 vaccine or a placebo. Both conserved end residues are part of each CDR3. Fields, in order: CDR3 protein, CDR3 DNA, V gene, clone size, J gene, D gene. The D gene is left open where the match is weak. Clone size appears in some rows only: once, few, many, or a class for an expanded clone.

CSVTLETQYF | TGCAGCGTTACTCTGGAGACCCAGTACTTC | TRBV29-1 | once | TRBJ2-5 | -
CASSLSVETQYF | TGTGCCAGCAGCTTATCGGTAGAGACCCAGTACTTC | TRBV7-6 | - | TRBJ2-5 | -
CASSLNFQQETQYF | TGTGCCAGCAGTTTAAACTTCCAACAAGAGACCCAGTACTTC | TRBV27 | - | TRBJ2-5 | -
CASSQPPGGTEAFF | TGTGCCAGCAGCCAACCCCCAGGGGGCACTGAAGCTTTCTTT | TRBV6-5 | once | TRBJ1-1 | TRBD1
CASSENIRYRGQPQHF | TGTGCCAGCAGTGAGAACATACGCTACAGGGGTCAGCCCCAGCATTTT | TRBV6-1 | - | TRBJ1-5 | TRBD1
CATSKGTTTPWGFF | TGTGCCACCAGCAAAGGGACCACCACCCCCTGGGGTTTCTTC | TRBV15 | - | TRBJ2-1 | -
CASSLGGRSGQETQYF | TGTGCCAGCAGCTTGGGCGGGAGGTCTGGGCAAGAGACCCAGTACTTC | TRBV5-4 | - | TRBJ2-5 | TRBD2
CASSLGRLAGRVITDTQYF | TGTGCCAGCAGCTTAGGGAGGCTAGCGGGACGGGTGATTACAGATACGCAGTATTTT | TRBV7-2 | - | TRBJ2-3 | TRBD2
CASSSGTEQETQYF | TGCGCCAGCAGCTCCGGGACAGAGCAAGAGACCCAGTACTTC | TRBV5-1 | - | TRBJ2-5 | TRBD1
CATAGGYNEQFF | TGTGCCACCGCGGGGGGGTACAATGAGCAGTTCTTC | TRBV28 | - | TRBJ2-1 | TRBD2
CATPTSGSPNEQFF | TGTGCCACCCCGACTAGCGGGAGCCCTAATGAGCAGTTCTTC | TRBV13 | - | TRBJ2-1 | TRBD2
CASSQERGPYEQYF | TGTGCCAGCAGCCAAGAACGGGGACCCTACGAGCAGTACTTC | TRBV3-1/TRBV3-2 | - | TRBJ2-7 | -
CASSLGLAPIYEQYF | TGTGCCAGCAGTTTAGGCCTAGCCCCAATCTACGAGCAGTACTTC | TRBV27 | - | TRBJ2-7 | -
CASSLALEGVEQYF | TGTGCCAGCAGCTTGGCCCTTGAGGGGGTCGAGCAGTACTTC | TRBV5-6 | - | TRBJ2-7 | -
CASSLAIDRLNGYTF | TGCGCCAGCAGCTTGGCGATTGACAGACTCAATGGCTACACCTTC | TRBV5-1 | - | TRBJ1-2 | -
CASSLRRGSLHETQYF | TGTGCCAGCAGCTTGCGGCGAGGGAGTCTCCATGAGACCCAGTACTTC | TRBV5-6 | - | TRBJ2-5 | -
CASSIRSGLTDTQYF | TGTGCCAGTAGTATCCGTAGCGGATTAACAGATACGCAGTATTTT | TRBV19 | - | TRBJ2-3 | -